Sequencing of this TCR beta chain was carried out in a study of blood T cell repertoires in COVID-19 (TCRdb year 2020). A note on the overall study: Samples from collaborators originated in the United States, Italy and Spain and spanned both the acute and convalescent phases of COVID-19. Subjects who had been exposed to COVID-19, were actively infected with it, or had recovered from it provided the deeply sampled blood TCRbeta repertoires that made up the dataset. The samples were drawn from two sources: the first 160 participants of the ongoing ImmuneRACE study, and over 950 subjects contributed by 6 global collaborators. A de-identified subject ID, COVID-19 status, age in years and sex were almost always included in the sample metadata. The repertoires were released in a freely available public database meant as a resource for research on the immune response to SARS-CoV-2. The prospective study material was composed of cDNA or gDNA derived from T cells, B-cell-depleted T cells, or PBMCs. Where available, HLA class I and class II types were obtained from metadata supplied by the sample provider rather than from assay-based typing. Broad study findings and their caveats: The amount of clinical and demographic metadata varied by source and participant and was provided uncurated.

V lost 1 base and J lost 0 bases; the stretch between them is 7 bases long. CDR3 length: 15 amino acids, cysteine to phenylalanine. Of the read, only the CDR3 DNA is kept; its 45 bases are in frame from base 1. As encoded in the germline V gene, CDR1 is SGHTA while CDR2 is FQGNSA. The immunoSEQ Assay, a bias-controlled multiplex PCR, was used to amplify TCRbeta CDR3 regions from genomic DNA. As for the authors' bioinformatics: The number of nucleated cells in each sample was estimated by amplification of reference gene primers within the assay. Sequence reads were collapsed and filtered to measure the absolute abundance of every unique TCRbeta CDR3 rearrangement. For each sample, productive Simpson clonality was calculated as the square root of Simpson's diversity index over productive rearrangements. TCRdb stores this immuneACCESS table with in-frame sequences only. Part of the clones is absent; in the studies checked, under half of the shortfall reflects unresolved V genes, and no reason is known for the rest. The DNA was the basis for D and trimming; V, J and clone size are from that table. This sample lists about 140,000 clones; around 84% were detected once. The biggest ten clones account for about 8.9% of the sample.

A note on this clone: The antigen this receptor binds is unknown. Per-base quality was not reported, and no clone a single base away is much larger than it.

In Seattle, one collaborating source enrolled patients while the infection was active and tracked those patients longitudinally over the course of disease. Collaborating institutions collected whole blood in K2EDTA tubes following their own protocols. For TCRbeta analysis, collaborator samples were shipped as frozen whole blood, as isolated PBMCs, or as DNA extracted from either sample type. The receptor comes from a man between 25 and 39 years old with COVID-19, enrolled during active disease. The sequencing input was peripheral blood. The rearranged segments are TRBV7-2 and TRBJ1-3, with the D gene call left open. CDR3 reads: CASSLVGSSGNTIYF. The sequence in DNA is TGTGCCAGCAGCTTAGTTGGGAGCTCTGGAAACACCATATATTTT.